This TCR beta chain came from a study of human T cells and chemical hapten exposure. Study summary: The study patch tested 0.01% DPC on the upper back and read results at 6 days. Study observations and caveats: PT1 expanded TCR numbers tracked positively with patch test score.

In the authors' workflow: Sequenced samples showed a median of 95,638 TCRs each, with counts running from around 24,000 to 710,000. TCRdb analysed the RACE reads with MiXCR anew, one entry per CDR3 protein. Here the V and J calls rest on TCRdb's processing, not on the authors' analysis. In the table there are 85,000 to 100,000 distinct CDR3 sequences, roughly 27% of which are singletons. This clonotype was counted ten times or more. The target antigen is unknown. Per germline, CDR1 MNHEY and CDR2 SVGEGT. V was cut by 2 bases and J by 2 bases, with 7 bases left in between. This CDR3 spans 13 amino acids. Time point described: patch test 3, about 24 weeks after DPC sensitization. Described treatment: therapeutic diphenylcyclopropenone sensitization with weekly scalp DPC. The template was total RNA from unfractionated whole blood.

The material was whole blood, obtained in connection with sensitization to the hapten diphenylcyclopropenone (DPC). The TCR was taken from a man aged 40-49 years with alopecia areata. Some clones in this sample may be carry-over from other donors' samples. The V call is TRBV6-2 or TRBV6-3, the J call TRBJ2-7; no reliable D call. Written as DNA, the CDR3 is TGTGCCAGCAGTTACGACGGAACCTACGAGCAGTACTTC. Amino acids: CASSYDGTYEQYF.